Described below is a single T cell receptor beta chain sequence and its context. The data were taken from a study of CD8 T cells in Susac syndrome. Negative isolation was used for CD8+ and CD4+ T cells and FACS enrichment for TEMRA cells. Trimming took off 3 bases at V and 1 base at J, with 9 bases between the two ends. The germline CDR1 and CDR2 sequences are KGHDR and SFDVKD. The CDR3 totals 16 residues. Random hexamers were used to reverse transcribe an amount of about 0.45 to 1 ug RNA. The amplification used immunoSEQ multiplex PCR on TCR beta CDR3; it spanned 54 Vbeta and 13 Jbeta. MiXCR was run by TCRdb on the immunoSEQ multiplex PCR reads, yielding one entry per CDR3 protein. Counted here are a few hundred thousand distinct CDR3 sequences, just over 90% occurring once; the ten biggest clones make up approximately 0.07%.

The TCR sequence derives from a human donor with multiple sclerosis. The genes are TRBV24-1 and TRBJ2-6; maybe TRBD1 (6 bases). Sequenced input: CD4+ T cells from PBMCs. The DNA of the CDR3 is TGTGCCACCAGTGATGCCGACAGGTCTGGGGCCAACGTCCTGACTTTC. This gives the protein CATSDADRSGANVLTF.